Below, 29 T cell receptor beta chains from the same sample are listed, as sequenced in a study of T cell clonality in common variable immunodeficiency. The study, taken as a whole, reports: Reportedly, TCR beta sequences from common variable immunodeficiency showed fewer deletions and N-nucleotide insertions.

The table came from immunoSEQ multiplex PCR; TCRdb's copy has only in-frame clones and leaves some out. Observed in the sample are about 26,000 clones, none of them singletons. These TCRs' antigens remain unknown. Source material: peripheral blood mononuclear cells. The receptors were gathered from a human donor with common variable immunodeficiency.

This clone appeared a few times. Read sequence stops 3 residues before the CDR3 end, and the germline J gene provides the missing end. V and J are TRBV5-5 and TRBJ2-5; D uncertain. The CDR3 has 14 residues. Germline V lookup: CDR1 SGHKS, CDR2 YYEKEE (reference sequence). The germline V and J ends were trimmed by 2 bases and 1 base, with 9 bases remaining between them. This chain's CDR3 is CASSFDKLQETQYF. The DNA read from the CDR3 is TGTGCCAGCAGCTTCGATAAGCTCCAAGAGACC. The whole variable domain, remainder taken from reference TRBV5-5 and TRBJ2-5, is DAGVTQSPTHLIKTRGQQVTLRCSPISGHKSVSWYQQVLGQGPQFIFQYYEKEERGRGNFPDRFSARQFPNYSSELNVNALLLGDSALYLCASSFDKLQETQYFGPGTRLLVL.

This clone was counted a few times. The read falls 3 residues short of the CDR3 end, and the missing part is taken from the germline J gene. The V call is TRBV19, the J call TRBJ2-1, with 9 bases aligning to TRBD2. Unmatched junction bases numbered 2, after V lost 2 bases and J lost 3 bases. This CDR3 has 15 residues. The germline CDR1 and CDR2 sequences are LNHDA and SQIVND (reference sequence). CDR3 DNA, as far as it was read: TGTGCCAGTAGTATACTAGCGGGGTTCTACAATGAG. As protein: CASSILAGFYNE. The complete CDR3 protein is CASSILAGFYNEQFF.

This clone was seen more than once but under ten times. The observed sequence ends 3 residues before the CDR3 terminus, with the missing tail filled in from the germline J gene. The rearrangement links TRBV2 to TRBJ1-1; 8 bases align to TRBD1. The CDR3 spans 12 residues. Germline-derived CDR1 and CDR2 are SNHLY and FYNNEI. CDR3 protein: CASSGTGWVAFF. CDR3 bases read: TGTGCCAGCAGTGGGACAGGGTGGGTC.

Of note for this clone: The CDR3 end falls 3 residues outside the read, so it is completed with the germline J gene. V and J are TRBV5-1 and TRBJ2-1, with D perhaps TRBD2 (7 bases). The V end was cut by 8 bases, the J end by 4 bases, with 19 bases between. Germline CDR1 is SGHRS and CDR2 is YFSETQ. The CDR3 consists of 15 residues. CDR3 loop: CASSKGGAQYNEQFF. Partial CDR3 DNA: TGCGCCAGTAGTAAAGGGGGGGCGCAATACAATGAG.

At least ten counts were recorded for this clone. The covered CDR3 bases are TGCAGTGCTAGAGATCCTAGCGGGATCGCCACAGATACG. Amino acids: CSARDPSGIATDT. The CDR3 as a whole reads CSARDPSGIATDTQYF. The J gene is TRBJ2-3, the V gene TRBV20-1; 9 nucleotides agree with TRBD2. The read gets to within 3 residues of the CDR3 end, and the germline J gene fills in the rest. Trimming cost V 0 bases and J 2 bases; bases outside gene matches: 6. This CDR3 has 16 amino acids. The germline V gene has CDR1 DFQATT and CDR2 SNEGSKA (reference sequence).

This clone was observed a handful of times. The read is 3 residues too short to cover the CDR3 end, so that end is filled in from the germline J gene. The V and J genes are TRBV30 and TRBJ1-1, with D perhaps TRBD1 (6 bases). The CDR3 length is 11 residues. CDR1 and CDR2 (germline): GTSNPN, SVGIG (reference sequence). V lost 3 bases, J lost 7 bases, and 9 bases lay in between. The sequenced part of the CDR3 DNA is TGTGCCTGGAGCCAGGGGATTGAA. Its protein is CAWSQGIE. The entire CDR3 sequence reads CAWSQGIEAFF. The whole variable domain, remainder taken from reference TRBV30 and TRBJ1-1, is SQTIHQWPATLVQPVGSPLSLECTVEGTSNPNLYWYRQAAGRGLQLLFYSVGIGQISSEVPQNLSASRPQDRQFILSSKKLLLSDSGFYLCAWSQGIEAFFGQGTRLTVV.

As for this clone: The read falls 3 residues short of the CDR3 end, and the missing part is taken from the germline J gene. This rearrangement joins TRBV11-3 to TRBJ2-1, with 9 bases that match TRBD2. Germline CDR1 reads SGHNT; CDR2 reads YENEEA. V lost 6 bases and J lost 0; bases outside the gene matches: 3. The CDR3 extends over 15 amino acids. Incomplete CDR3 DNA: TGTGCCAGCAGTTCAGCGGGAGGCTCCTACAATGAG. Its protein product is CASSSAGGSYNE. The CDR3 reads in full as CASSSAGGSYNEQFF. The complete variable domain, with remaining parts taken from reference TRBV11-3 and TRBJ2-1, reads EAGVVQSPRYKIIEKKQPVAFWCNPISGHNTLYWYLQNLGQGPELLIRYENEEAVDDSQLPKDRFSAERLKGVDSTLKIQPAELGDSAVYLCASSSAGGSYNEQFFGPGTRLTVL.

The sample holds a few counts of this clone. With the read ending 3 residues before the CDR3 end, the germline J gene is used to fill in that end. The rearrangement uses TRBV5-1 and TRBJ2-1, with D perhaps TRBD2 (6 bases). The CDR3 contains 16 residues. The germline CDR1 and CDR2 sequences are SGHRS and YFSETQ. Trimming took 0 bases from V and 1 from J, leaving 11 bases between them. The CDR3 is CASSLAGGNSYNEQFF. The sequenced part of the CDR3 DNA is TGCGCCAGCAGCTTGGCCGGCGGGAATTCCTACAATGAG.

This clone was detected a few times. The read terminates 3 residues ahead of where the CDR3 ends, so the germline J gene completes it. The chain uses TRBV7-3 and TRBJ2-7; tentatively, D is TRBD1 or TRBD2 (6 bases each). The germline V gene encodes CDR1 SGHTA and CDR2 FQGTGA. V lost 2 bases and J lost 6, with 14 bases in between. There are 14 residues in the CDR3. CDR3 bases read: TGTGCCAGCAGCTTATACAGGGCGGAGGGCGAG. Protein sequence: CASSLYRAEGE. The full CDR3 reads CASSLYRAEGEQYF.

About this clone itself: The read terminates 3 residues before the CDR3 end, so the remaining end is supplied by the germline J gene. The chain is built from TRBV13 and TRBJ2-1; 8 positions match TRBD2. Per the germline V gene, CDR1 is PRHDT and CDR2 is FYEKMQ (reference sequence). The CDR3 is 16 amino acids. Trimming took 2 bases from V and 4 from J; bases not matched to a gene: 7. CDR3 bases read: TGTGCCAGCAGCTTACTACTAGCGGAAACGTACAATGAG. Translation gives CASSLLLAETYNE. The entire CDR3 reads CASSLLLAETYNEQFF.

As concerns this clone: The CDR3 extends 3 residues past the end of the read, so its final part is completed from the germline J gene. This chain uses TRBV7-2 with TRBJ2-4, with D perhaps matching TRBD1 (7 bases). The V and J ends lost 5 bases and 8 bases respectively, with 19 bases between them. The CDR3 sequence is 15 residues long. Germline lookup yields CDR1 SGHTA and CDR2 FQGNSA. CDR3 in amino acids: CASSGRWRGLDIQYF. Partial CDR3 DNA: TGTGCCAGCAGCGGTCGTTGGAGGGGGCTTGACATT.

As regards this clone: The read ends 3 residues shy of where the CDR3 ends; the end is completed using the germline J gene. Other DNA sequences from this sample encode an identical CDR3 as well. J is TRBJ2-7 and V is TRBV18, with no clear D. The CDR3 has 12 amino acids. Trimming took off 4 bases at V and 0 bases at J, with 4 bases between the two ends. Germline CDR1 reads KGHSH; CDR2 reads LQKENI. The CDR3 sequence: CASSRSSYEQYF. The CDR3 bases that were read are TGTGCCAGCTCACGCAGCTCCTACGAG.

As regards this clone: Read sequence stops 3 residues before the CDR3 end, and the germline J gene provides the missing end. This chain links TRBV5-6 with TRBJ1-5; D remains unclear. The CDR3 spans 14 residues. CDR1 SGHDT and CDR2 YYEEEE come from the germline V gene. V was trimmed by 2 bases and J by 6 bases, leaving 12 bases between them. CDR3 loop: CASSFRGSGQPQHF. Partial CDR3 DNA: TGTGCCAGCAGCTTCAGAGGCTCGGGTCAGCCC.

As regards this clone: The read ends 3 residues before the CDR3 terminus; that terminus is restored from the germline J gene. The chain carries TRBV7-3 and TRBJ2-7, with 8 bases fitting TRBD2. Per germline, CDR1 SGHTA and CDR2 FQGTGA. The CDR3 has 15 residues. Trimming at V came to 5 bases and at J to 3 bases, leaving 9 bases not matched to a gene. Incomplete CDR3 DNA: TGTGCCAGCAGCCCCGGGACTAGGGGAGTCTACGAG. It is translated as CASSPGTRGVYE. The complete CDR3 sequence is CASSPGTRGVYEQYF. The full variable domain, in which reference TRBV7-3 and TRBJ2-7 provide the parts outside the CDR3, is GAGVSQTPSNKVTEKGKYVELRCDPISGHTALYWYRQSLGQGPEFLIYFQGTGAADDSGLPNDRFFAVRPEGSVSTLKIQRTERGDSAVYLCASSPGTRGVYEQYFGPGTRLTVT.

As to this clone: The read finishes 3 residues shy of the CDR3 end, and the germline J gene is used to complete it. The chain carries TRBV20-1 and TRBJ1-2; possible D gene TRBD1, 6 bases. V lost 4 bases, J lost 1 base, and 13 bases lay in between. Germline lookup yields CDR1 DFQATT and CDR2 SNEGSKA (reference sequence). The CDR3 extends over 14 amino acids. The CDR3 is CSAIPTGRNYGYTF. The part of the CDR3 DNA that was read is TGCAGTGCTATCCCGACAGGTCGTAACTATGGC.

This clone was observed a handful of times. The part of the CDR3 DNA that was read is TGTGCCAGCAGCGGGGGGGGAGAGAACACCGGGGAG. Amino acid sequence: CASSGGGENTGE. In full, the CDR3 reads CASSGGGENTGELFF. The rearrangement joins TRBV7-9 to TRBJ2-2, with 7 nucleotides matching TRBD2. The DNA ends 3 residues before the CDR3 does, and the rest of the CDR3 is filled in from the germline J gene. The CDR3 has 15 residues. From germline, CDR1 is SEHNR and CDR2 FQNEAQ (reference sequence). The V segment lost 5 bases and the J segment 1 base; nucleotides outside the gene matches: 4.

In this sample, this clone turned up many times. The read ends 3 residues shy of where the CDR3 ends; the end is completed using the germline J gene. V is TRBV20-1 and J is TRBJ1-6; TRBD1 is a possible D gene (6 bases). Trimming shortened V by 5 bases and J by 5 bases, and 19 bases separated the two germline ends. There are 16 residues in the CDR3. CDR1 is DFQATT and CDR2 is SNEGSKA in the germline V gene (reference sequence). The CDR3 sequence: CSAQGFRVRNNSPLHF. The CDR3 DNA, read in part, is TGCAGTGCTCAGGGGTTCAGGGTTCGGAATAATTCACCC.

Note on this clone: The observed sequence ends 3 residues before the CDR3 terminus, with the missing tail filled in from the germline J gene. This chain connects TRBV5-1 to TRBJ2-7; no reliable D call. With 0 bases removed from V and 4 bases from J, the gap between germline ends came to 8 bases. Germline CDR1 and CDR2: SGHRS and YFSETQ. The CDR3 spans 13 residues. The CDR3 DNA, read in part, is TGCGCCAGCAGCTTGGGCTTCAGTTACGAG. This sequence encodes CASSLGFSYE. Given in full, the CDR3 is CASSLGFSYEQYF.

This clone has just a few counts. Read sequence stops 3 residues before the CDR3 end, and the germline J gene provides the missing end. The chain links TRBV6-2 or TRBV6-3 to TRBJ1-1; D is possibly TRBD1 (5 bases). The length of the CDR3 is 15 residues. Looked up from germline, CDR1 is MNHEY and CDR2 is SVGEGT. The covered CDR3 bases are TGTGCCAGCAGTAAAATTATGACAGACCTAAGAGAA. Protein product: CASSKIMTDLRE. In full, the CDR3 is CASSKIMTDLREAFF.

As concerns this clone: From the germline J gene comes the end of the CDR3, since the read stops 3 residues before it. The J gene is TRBJ2-7, the V gene TRBV7-8, with D perhaps TRBD2 (5 bases). V lost 3 bases and J 6 bases, leaving 12 bases between the germline ends. Per the germline V gene, CDR1 is SGHVS and CDR2 is FQNEAQ. This CDR3 region has 13 residues. The part of the CDR3 DNA that was read is TGTGCCAGCAGCTTTTTGAGGGTTGCCGAG. It encodes CASSFLRVAE. The CDR3 in its entirety is CASSFLRVAEQYF. The variable domain in full, with the rest retrieved from reference TRBV7-8 and TRBJ2-7, is GAGVSQSPRYKVAKRGQDVALRCDPISGHVSLFWYQQALGQGPEFLTYFQNEAQLDKSGLPSDRFFAERPEGSVSTLKIQRTQQEDSAVYLCASSFLRVAEQYFGPGTRLTVT.

At least ten counts were recorded for this clone. Read sequence stops 3 residues before the CDR3 end, and the germline J gene provides the missing end. This chain uses TRBV29-1 with TRBJ2-1; 12 bases align to TRBD2. The CDR3 totals 13 residues. Trimming cost V 6 bases and J 4 bases; bases outside gene matches: 1. Germline values: CDR1 SQVTM, CDR2 ANQGSEA. The part of the CDR3 DNA that was read is TGCAGCGTAACTAGCGGGGGGTACAATGAG. Protein product: CSVTSGGYNE. The CDR3 in its entirety is CSVTSGGYNEQFF.

This clone came up a few times. The read halts 3 residues ahead of the CDR3 end, with the missing end drawn from the germline J gene. The rearrangement uses TRBV7-2 and TRBJ2-7; D remains ambiguous. CDR3 length equals 15 residues. Germline V CDR1 and CDR2: SGHTA, FQGNSA. V dropped 1 base and J dropped 6 bases, with 16 bases sitting between them. CDR3 DNA (partial): TGTGCCAGCAGCTTAGTAGCTTGGAGTAGTCCCGAG. Translated: CASSLVAWSSPE. Given in full, the CDR3 is CASSLVAWSSPEQYF. The full variable domain, in which reference TRBV7-2 and TRBJ2-7 provide the parts outside the CDR3, is GAGVSQSPSNKVTEKGKDVELRCDPISGHTALYWYRQSLGQGLEFLIYFQGNSAPDKSGLPSDRFSAERTGGSVSTLTIQRTQQEDSAVYLCASSLVAWSSPEQYFGPGTRLTVT.

CDR3 in amino acids: CSAREIGTIQETQYF. The CDR3 bases that were read are TGCAGTGCTAGAGAGATAGGGACAATACAAGAGACC. This chain links TRBV20-1 with TRBJ2-5; possible D gene TRBD1, 6 bases. The CDR3 end falls 3 residues outside the read, so it is completed with the germline J gene. The V end was cut by 0 bases, the J end by 2 bases, with 13 bases between. CDR3 length: 15 residues. Per germline, CDR1 DFQATT and CDR2 SNEGSKA (reference sequence).

This clone appeared many times. The CDR3 is cut off 3 residues early in the read; its end comes from the germline J gene. This rearrangement joins TRBV23-1 to TRBJ2-4, with D possibly TRBD1 on 6 matching bases. TRBV23-1 is an open reading frame whose function is uncertain. The CDR3 is made up of 15 amino acids. With 8 bases removed from V and 2 bases from J, the gap between germline ends came to 16 bases. CDR3 loop: CASGKEDRSKNIQYF. The sequenced CDR3 bases are TGCGCCAGCGGTAAGGAGGACAGATCCAAAAACATT.

The table lists this clone with a few counts. The sequence runs out 3 residues before the end of the CDR3; the remainder is reconstructed from the germline J gene. The chain links TRBV20-1 to TRBJ2-7, with 12 bases lining up with TRBD2. The CDR3 covers 15 residues. Germline V gene lookup returns CDR1 DFQATT and CDR2 SNEGSKA (reference sequence). V lost 6 bases and J lost 1; bases outside the gene matches: 7. CDR3 DNA, as far as it was read: TGCAGTGCCGGGACTAGCGGGCGGTGGTCCTACGAG. The encoded protein is CSAGTSGRWSYE. Given in full, the CDR3 is CSAGTSGRWSYEQYF.

A note on this clone: The read is 3 residues too short to cover the CDR3 end, so that end is filled in from the germline J gene. The chain employs TRBV30 and TRBJ1-6; D is uncertain. Germline V gives CDR1 GTSNPN, CDR2 SVGIG (reference sequence). V gave up 3 bases and J gave up 2 bases, with 11 bases separating them. The CDR3 spans 15 residues. CDR3 protein: CAWRQRRTYNSPLHF. The DNA read from the CDR3 is TGTGCCTGGAGGCAGCGGAGGACCTATAATTCACCC. The whole variable domain, remainder taken from reference TRBV30 and TRBJ1-6, is SQTIHQWPATLVQPVGSPLSLECTVEGTSNPNLYWYRQAAGRGLQLLFYSVGIGQISSEVPQNLSASRPQDRQFILSSKKLLLSDSGFYLCAWRQRRTYNSPLHFGNGTRLTVT.

This clone was counted between two and nine times. Read sequence stops 3 residues before the CDR3 end, and the germline J gene provides the missing end. This chain links TRBV19 with TRBJ2-7; D possibly corresponds to TRBD1 (5 bases). The CDR3 runs 13 residues. Trimming took 4 bases from V and 6 from J, leaving 13 bases between them. The germline V gene encodes CDR1 LNHDA and CDR2 SQIVND (reference sequence). The CDR3 bases that were read are TGTGCCAGTAGTAGGGGCCAGGGAAGCGAG. This sequence encodes CASSRGQGSE. The whole CDR3 sequence reads CASSRGQGSEQYF.

This clone was observed many times. Coverage ceases 3 residues before the CDR3 finishes, and the germline J gene fills in the end. J is TRBJ1-6 and V is TRBV27, with TRBD1 identical over 10 bases. Germline CDR1 is MNHEY and CDR2 is SMNVEV (reference sequence). The V gene end was trimmed by 2 bases and the J gene end by 8 bases; junction bases not matched to a gene: 3. The CDR3 length is 15 residues. CDR3: CASSLEGQGYSPLHF. CDR3 DNA, as far as it was read: TGTGCCAGCAGTTTAGAGGGACAGGGGTATTCACCC.

This clone was recorded at least ten times. The CDR3 loop is CSVVRGYIQYF. The part of the CDR3 DNA that was read is TGCAGCGTTGTTAGGGGTTACATT. V is TRBV29-1 and J is TRBJ2-4; a weak D match, TRBD1 (5 bases). Sequencing ends 3 residues short of the CDR3 end; the germline J gene provides the rest. V was trimmed by 4 bases and J by 8 bases, leaving 9 bases between them. Germline V CDR1 and CDR2: SQVTM, ANQGSEA. The CDR3 runs to 11 residues.